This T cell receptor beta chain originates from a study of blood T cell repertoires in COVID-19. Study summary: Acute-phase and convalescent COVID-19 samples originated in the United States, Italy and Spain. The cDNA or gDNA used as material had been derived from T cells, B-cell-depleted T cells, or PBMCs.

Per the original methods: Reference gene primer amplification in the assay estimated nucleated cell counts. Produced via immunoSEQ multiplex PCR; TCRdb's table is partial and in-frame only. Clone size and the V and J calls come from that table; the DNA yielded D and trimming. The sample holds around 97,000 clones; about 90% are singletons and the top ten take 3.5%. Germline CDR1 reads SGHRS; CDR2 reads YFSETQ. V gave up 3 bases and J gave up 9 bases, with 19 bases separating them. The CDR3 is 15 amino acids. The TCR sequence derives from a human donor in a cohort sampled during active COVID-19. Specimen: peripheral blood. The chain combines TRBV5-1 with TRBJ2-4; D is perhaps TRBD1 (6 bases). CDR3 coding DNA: TGCGCCAGCAGCTGGACGACTTTGGGGGCCGGCATTCAGTACTTC. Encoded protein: CASSWTTLGAGIQYF.